A selection of T cell receptor beta chains follows, all from one sample in a study of cytomegalovirus exposure and HLA in healthy donors. The data were produced by immunoSEQ multiplex PCR, yet TCRdb's version contains in-frame clones alone and is incomplete. The sample includes more than 95,000 clones, roughly 9.1% of them seen just once. Sequencing was done on a sample of PBMCs. These receptors all stem from a man aged 40-49 years in good health and CMV-seropositive. CDR3s leave out the opening cysteine and the closing phenylalanine or tryptophan. Fields, in order: J gene, V gene, CDR3 protein.

j_call: TRBJ2-1
v_call: TRBV5-1
cdr3_aa: ASSSAWVANLYNEQF

j_call: TRBJ1-5
v_call: TRBV4-1
cdr3_aa: ASSQEKGQGPALGQPQH

j_call: TRBJ2-7
v_call: TRBV28
cdr3_aa: ASSLGQGGYEQY

j_call: TRBJ1-4
v_call: TRBV7-9
cdr3_aa: ASSFGMQVNEKLF

j_call: TRBJ2-1
v_call: TRBV11-3
cdr3_aa: ASSLVGRGNEQF

j_call: TRBJ1-1
v_call: TRBV4-1
cdr3_aa: ASSQAGGAGTEAF

j_call: TRBJ1-2
v_call: TRBV7-2
cdr3_aa: ASSLITGTNYGYT

j_call: TRBJ2-7
v_call: TRBV7-3
cdr3_aa: ASSSGDEQY

j_call: TRBJ1-1
v_call: TRBV4-1
cdr3_aa: ASSQETGGRTEAF

j_call: TRBJ2-2
v_call: TRBV7-9
cdr3_aa: ASSLGTLNTGELF

j_call: TRBJ2-1
v_call: TRBV28
cdr3_aa: ANPRGGRDPYNEQF

j_call: TRBJ1-5
v_call: TRBV6-1
cdr3_aa: ASSDTGTGARSNQPQH

j_call: TRBJ2-1
v_call: TRBV11-3
cdr3_aa: ASSFGEAGNNEQF

j_call: TRBJ2-3
v_call: TRBV7-8
cdr3_aa: ASSLVGTSGRVGDTQY

j_call: TRBJ2-1
v_call: TRBV11-2
cdr3_aa: ASSSDSYNEQF

j_call: TRBJ2-1
v_call: TRBV27
cdr3_aa: ASTPGVSYNEQF